This T cell receptor beta chain originates from a study of human T cells and chemical hapten exposure. Study context: The variation in per-sample TCR yields arose mainly from small differences in pooled library volumes.

Documented time point: healthy volunteer bleed at 6 weeks. Total RNA was extracted from unfractionated whole blood. A few counts support this clonotype. Its antigen is not known. V was pared by 2 bases and J by 6 bases, with 9 bases of the junction left unmatched. The CDR3 sequence is 16 residues long. Source study methods: A per-sample median of around 100,000 TCRs was observed, with a range of roughly 20,000 to 690,600. TCRdb called the RACE reads again in MiXCR, with one record for every CDR3 protein. The V and J calls were determined by TCRdb, not by the authors. The sample carries more than 60,000 distinct CDR3 sequences, roughly 8.7% recorded once. Study observations and caveats: Counts of TCRs above 1 in 1000 frequency stayed unchanged with DPC sensitization.

The source material was whole blood. The chain has TRBV12-3 or TRBV12-4 and TRBJ2-2; 7 bases agree with TRBD2. The clonotype comes from a male donor in good health. Some clones in this sample may be carry-over from other donors' samples. The DNA for the CDR3 is TGTGCCAGCAGTTTATTACCCGGACTAGGGCCCGGGGAGCTGTTTTTT. This sequence encodes CASSLLPGLGPGELFF.